This T cell receptor (beta chain) was recorded in a study of Graves' ophthalmopathy and Graves' hyperthyroidism. The CDR3 is made up of 15 amino acids. Between the trimmed V and J ends, which lost 10 bases and 2 bases, there was a span of 20 bases. Germline CDR1 SGHVS, CDR2 FQNEAQ. RNA transcripts were the source from which TCR beta CDR3 regions were amplified. Second-round multiplex PCR came after first-round RT-PCR with HTBI primers. TCRdb re-analysed the multiplex PCR reads in MiXCR, keeping a single row per CDR3 protein. The top ten hold about 7% of the sample, which has roughly 380,000 distinct CDR3 sequences, approximately 15% seen once.

The chain employs TRBV7-8 and TRBJ1-1, with D possibly TRBD1 on 6 matching bases. The clonotype comes from a woman between 18 and 29 years old with stable Graves' hyperthyroidism. Sequenced material: peripheral blood. CDR3 DNA sequence: TGTGCCACCCAGCTAAGGGGGGGCGCAAACACTGAAGCTTTCTTT. Translated, it gives CATQLRGGANTEAFF.